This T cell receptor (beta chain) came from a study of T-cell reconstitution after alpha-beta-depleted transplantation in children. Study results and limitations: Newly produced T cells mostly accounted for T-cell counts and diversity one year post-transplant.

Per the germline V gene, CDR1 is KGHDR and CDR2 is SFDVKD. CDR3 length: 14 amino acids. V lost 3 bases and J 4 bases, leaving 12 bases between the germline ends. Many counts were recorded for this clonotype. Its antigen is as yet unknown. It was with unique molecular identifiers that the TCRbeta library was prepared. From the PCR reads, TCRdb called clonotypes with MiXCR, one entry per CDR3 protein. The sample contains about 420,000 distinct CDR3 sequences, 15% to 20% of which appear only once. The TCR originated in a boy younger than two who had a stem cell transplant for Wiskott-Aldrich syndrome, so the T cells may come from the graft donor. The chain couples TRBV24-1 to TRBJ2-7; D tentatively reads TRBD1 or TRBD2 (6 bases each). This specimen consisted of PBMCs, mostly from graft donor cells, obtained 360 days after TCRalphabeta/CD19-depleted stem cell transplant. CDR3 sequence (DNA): TGTGCCACCAGTGATATGGGGGGCCAGTACGAGCAGTACTTC. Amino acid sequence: CATSDMGGQYEQYF.